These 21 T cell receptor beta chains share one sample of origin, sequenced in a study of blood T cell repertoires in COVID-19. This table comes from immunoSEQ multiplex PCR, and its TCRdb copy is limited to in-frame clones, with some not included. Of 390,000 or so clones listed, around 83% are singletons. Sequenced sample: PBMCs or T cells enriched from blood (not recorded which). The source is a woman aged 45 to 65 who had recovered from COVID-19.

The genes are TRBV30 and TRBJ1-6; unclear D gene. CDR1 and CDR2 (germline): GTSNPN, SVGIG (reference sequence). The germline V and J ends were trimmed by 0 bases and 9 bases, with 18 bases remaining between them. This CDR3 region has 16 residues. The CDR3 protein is CAWSVERHLRGSPLHF. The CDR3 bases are TGTGCCTGGAGTGTTGAAAGGCACCTTCGAGGTTCACCCCTCCACTTT.

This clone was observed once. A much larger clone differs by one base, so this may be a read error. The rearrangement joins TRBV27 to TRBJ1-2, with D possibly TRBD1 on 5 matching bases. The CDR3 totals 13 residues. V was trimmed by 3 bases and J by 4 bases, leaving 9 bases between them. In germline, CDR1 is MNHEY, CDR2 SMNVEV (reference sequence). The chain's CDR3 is CASSFGAAYGYTF. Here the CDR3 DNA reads TGTGCCAGCAGTTTTGGGGCAGCCTATGGCTACACCTTC.

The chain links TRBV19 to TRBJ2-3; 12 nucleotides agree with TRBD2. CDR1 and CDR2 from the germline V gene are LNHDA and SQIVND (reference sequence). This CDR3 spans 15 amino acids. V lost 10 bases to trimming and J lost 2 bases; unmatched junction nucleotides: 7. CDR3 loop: CATTTSGGNTDTQYF. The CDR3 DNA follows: TGTGCCACCACGACTAGCGGGGGAAACACAGATACGCAGTATTTT. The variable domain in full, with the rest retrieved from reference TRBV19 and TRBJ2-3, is DGGITQSPKYLFRKEGQNVTLSCEQNLNHDAMYWYRQDPGQGLRLIYYSQIVNDFQKGDIAEGYSVSREKKESFPLTVTSAQKNPTAFYLCATTTSGGNTDTQYFGPGTRLTVL.

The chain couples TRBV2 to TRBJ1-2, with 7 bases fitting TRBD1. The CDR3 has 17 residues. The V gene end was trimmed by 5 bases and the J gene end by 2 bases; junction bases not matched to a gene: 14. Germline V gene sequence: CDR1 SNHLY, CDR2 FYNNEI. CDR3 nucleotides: TGTGCCAGCAGTACCTACAGGGGTTGGGTCGGAAACTATGGCTACACCTTC. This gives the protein CASSTYRGWVGNYGYTF. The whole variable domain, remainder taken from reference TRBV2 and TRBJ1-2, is EPEVTQTPSHQVTQMGQEVILRCVPISNHLYFYWYRQILGQKVEFLVSFYNNEISEKSEIFDDQFSVERPDGSNFTLKIRSTKLEDSAMYFCASSTYRGWVGNYGYTFGSGTRLTVV.

The CDR3, as DNA: TGTGCCAGCAGTTTTAGGCAGGGTAAAGCTTTCTTT. Translating gives CASSFRQGKAFF. The V call is TRBV28, the J call TRBJ1-1; a weak D match, TRBD1 (5 bases). Germline V CDR1 and CDR2: MDHEN, SYDVKM. V lost 3 bases, J lost 9 bases, and 11 bases lay in between. The CDR3 loop spans 12 amino acids.

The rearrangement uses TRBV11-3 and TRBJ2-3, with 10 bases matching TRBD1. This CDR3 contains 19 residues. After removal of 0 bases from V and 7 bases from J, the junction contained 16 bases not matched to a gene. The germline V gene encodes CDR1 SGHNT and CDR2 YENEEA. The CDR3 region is CASSLDLHSGDRGSHTQYF. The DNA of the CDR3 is TGTGCCAGCAGCTTAGATCTTCATTCGGGGGACAGGGGATCTCATACGCAGTATTTT.

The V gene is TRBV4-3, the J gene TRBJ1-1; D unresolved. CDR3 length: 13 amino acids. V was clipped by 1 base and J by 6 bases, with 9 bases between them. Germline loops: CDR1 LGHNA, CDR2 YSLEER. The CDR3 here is CASSQVLASEAFF. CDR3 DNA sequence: TGCGCCAGCAGCCAAGTTTTGGCTTCTGAAGCTTTCTTT.

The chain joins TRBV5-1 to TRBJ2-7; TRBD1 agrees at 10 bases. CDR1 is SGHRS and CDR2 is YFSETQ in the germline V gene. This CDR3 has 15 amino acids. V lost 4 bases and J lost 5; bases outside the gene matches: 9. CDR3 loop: CASSGGQGIFDEQYF. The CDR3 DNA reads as TGCGCCAGCAGCGGGGGACAGGGGATATTTGACGAGCAGTACTTC.

In DNA form, the CDR3 reads TGTGCCACCAGTGATGGACAGGGGTCTGGTCAGCCCCAGCATTTT. Encoded protein: CATSDGQGSGQPQHF. The rearrangement links TRBV24-1 to TRBJ1-5; 9 bases fit TRBD1. The CDR3 loop spans 15 amino acids. Looked up from germline, CDR1 is KGHDR and CDR2 is SFDVKD. V was clipped by 3 bases and J by 6 bases; unmatched bases: 5.

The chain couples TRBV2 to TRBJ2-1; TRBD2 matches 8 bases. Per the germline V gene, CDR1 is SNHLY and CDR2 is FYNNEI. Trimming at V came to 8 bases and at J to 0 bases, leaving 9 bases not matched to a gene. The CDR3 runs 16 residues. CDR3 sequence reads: CASLSGGDPSYNEQFF. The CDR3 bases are TGTGCCAGCCTTTCCGGGGGGGACCCCTCCTACAATGAGCAGTTCTTC.

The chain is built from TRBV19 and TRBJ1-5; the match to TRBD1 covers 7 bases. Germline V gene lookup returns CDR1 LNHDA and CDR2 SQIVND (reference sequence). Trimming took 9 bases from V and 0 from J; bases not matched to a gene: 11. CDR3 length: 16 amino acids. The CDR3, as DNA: TGTGCCAGCATGGACAGGAGGTTCAATAGCAATCAGCCCCAGCATTTT. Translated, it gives CASMDRRFNSNQPQHF.

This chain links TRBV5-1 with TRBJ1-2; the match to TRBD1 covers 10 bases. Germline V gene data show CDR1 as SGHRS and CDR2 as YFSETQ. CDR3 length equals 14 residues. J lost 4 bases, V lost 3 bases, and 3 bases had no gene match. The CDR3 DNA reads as TGCGCCAGCAGCTCGGACAGGGGGACCTATGGCTACACCTTC. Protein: CASSSDRGTYGYTF.

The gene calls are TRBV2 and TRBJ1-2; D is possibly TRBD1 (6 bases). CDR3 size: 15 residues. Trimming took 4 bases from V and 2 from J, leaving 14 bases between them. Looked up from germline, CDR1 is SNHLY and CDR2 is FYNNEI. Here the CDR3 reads CASSAHHRENYGYTF. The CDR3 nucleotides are TGTGCCAGCAGTGCTCACCACAGGGAAAACTATGGCTACACCTTC.

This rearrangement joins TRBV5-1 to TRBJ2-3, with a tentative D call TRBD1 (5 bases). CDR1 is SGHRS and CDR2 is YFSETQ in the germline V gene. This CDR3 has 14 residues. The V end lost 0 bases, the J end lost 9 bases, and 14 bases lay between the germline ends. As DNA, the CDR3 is TGCGCCAGCAGCTTGGTAGTTCAGGGTCCAACGCAGTATTTT. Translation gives CASSLVVQGPTQYF.

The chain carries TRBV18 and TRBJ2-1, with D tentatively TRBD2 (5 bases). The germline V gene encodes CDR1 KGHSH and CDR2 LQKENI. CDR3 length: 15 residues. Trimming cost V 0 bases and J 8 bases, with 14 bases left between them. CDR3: CASSPPGGLGDEQFF. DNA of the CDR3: TGTGCCAGCTCACCACCGGGCGGACTTGGGGATGAGCAGTTCTTC. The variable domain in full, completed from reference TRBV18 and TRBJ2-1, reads NAGVMQNPRHLVRRRGQEARLRCSPMKGHSHVYWYRQLPEEGLKFMVYLQKENIIDESGMPKERFSAEFPKEGPSILRIQQVVRGDSAAYFCASSPPGGLGDEQFFGPGTRLTVL.

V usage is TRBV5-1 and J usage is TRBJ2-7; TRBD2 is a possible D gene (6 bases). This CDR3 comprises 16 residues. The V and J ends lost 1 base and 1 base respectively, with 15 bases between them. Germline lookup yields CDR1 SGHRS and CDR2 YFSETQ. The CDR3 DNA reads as TGCGCCAGCAGCTTGACTCAGCGGGTGGGTTCCTACGAGCAGTACTTC. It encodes CASSLTQRVGSYEQYF.

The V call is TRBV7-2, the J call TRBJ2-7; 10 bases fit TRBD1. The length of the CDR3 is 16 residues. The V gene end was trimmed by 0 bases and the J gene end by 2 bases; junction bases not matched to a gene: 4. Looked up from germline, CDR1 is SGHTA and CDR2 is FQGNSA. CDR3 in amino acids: CASSLAGTGAPYEQYF. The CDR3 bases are TGTGCCAGCAGCTTAGCCGGGACAGGGGCCCCCTACGAGCAGTACTTC. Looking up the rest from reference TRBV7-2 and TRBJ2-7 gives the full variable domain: GAGVSQSPSNKVTEKGKDVELRCDPISGHTALYWYRQSLGQGLEFLIYFQGNSAPDKSGLPSDRFSAERTGGSVSTLTIQRTQQEDSAVYLCASSLAGTGAPYEQYFGPGTRLTVT.

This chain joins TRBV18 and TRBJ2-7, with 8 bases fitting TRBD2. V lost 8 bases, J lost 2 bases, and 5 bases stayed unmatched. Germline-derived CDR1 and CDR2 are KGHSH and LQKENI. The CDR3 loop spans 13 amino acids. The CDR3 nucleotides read TGTGCCAGCCCACGGGAGGGCACCTACGAGCAGTACTTC. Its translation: CASPREGTYEQYF.

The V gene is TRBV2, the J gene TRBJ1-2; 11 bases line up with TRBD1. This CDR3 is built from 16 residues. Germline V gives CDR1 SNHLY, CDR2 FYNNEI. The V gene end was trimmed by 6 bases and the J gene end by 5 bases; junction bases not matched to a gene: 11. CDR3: CASRNKPGQGEYGYTF. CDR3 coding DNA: TGTGCCAGCAGGAATAAACCGGGACAGGGGGAATATGGCTACACCTTC.

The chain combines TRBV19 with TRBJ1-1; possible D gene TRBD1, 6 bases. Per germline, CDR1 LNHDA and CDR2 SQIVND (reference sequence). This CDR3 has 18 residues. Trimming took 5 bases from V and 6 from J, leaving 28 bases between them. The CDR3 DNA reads TGTGCCAGTAGTGCGACGATAACCCCCAGGAGAGGGGGATCTGAAGCTTTCTTT. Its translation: CASSATITPRRGGSEAFF.

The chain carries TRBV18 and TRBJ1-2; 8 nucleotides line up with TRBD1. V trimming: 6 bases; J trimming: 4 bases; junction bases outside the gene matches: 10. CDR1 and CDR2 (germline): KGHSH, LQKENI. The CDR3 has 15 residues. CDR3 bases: TGTGCCAGCTCCCAGAGACAGGGGCGAACCTATGGCTACACCTTC. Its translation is CASSQRQGRTYGYTF.